The clone carrying this T cell receptor beta chain was detected only a few times. The antigen is undetermined. This specimen comes from a study of cytomegalovirus exposure and HLA in healthy donors. The study ran its PCR with 60 Vbeta and 13 Jbeta primers. Method: immunoSEQ multiplex PCR; TCRdb's copy keeps in-frame clones and lacks some. The table has about 130,000 clones, roughly 9% seen once. This CDR3 spans 18 amino acids. Looked up from germline, CDR1 is MNHNS and CDR2 is SASEGT. J was trimmed by 3 bases and V by 4 bases; bases with no gene match: 13. Study-wide findings and caveats: Being productive about 87% or about 30% of the time was typical of most TCR beta V segments in an earlier analysis. The Asian-associated ancestry cluster reportedly had fewer N-insertions than the roughly 670-donor mean in a later analysis. Most likely, a cluster of highly shared sequence variants arose as a sequencing artifact. It was reportedly the case that the classifier diagnosed cytomegalovirus status with high specificity and sensitivity.

The clonotype comes from a woman aged 35 to 49 in good health and CMV-seropositive. The genes are TRBV6-1 and TRBJ2-7; 12 bases are a match to TRBD2. Sequencing input: PBMCs. CDR3 DNA: TGTGCCAGCAGTGGCCAGACTAGCGGGGGCCCAAGGTTCTACGAGCAGTACTTC. It encodes CASSGQTSGGPRFYEQYF.